Following are 7 T cell receptor beta chains from one sample sequenced in a study of T cells after yellow fever vaccination. TCRdb reanalysed the 5' RACE reads using MiXCR and keeps one entry per CDR3 protein. The sample carries hundreds of thousands of distinct CDR3 sequences, around 5.3% recorded once. Here the sequenced sample was CD4+ T cells sorted from PBMCs, taken on the day of the yellow fever booster vaccination. These TCRs come from a man between 18 and 29 years old who received the YFV17D yellow fever vaccine.

The genes are TRBV18 and TRBJ2-5; D possibly corresponds to TRBD1 (6 bases). The germline CDR1 and CDR2 sequences are KGHSH and LQKENI. The CDR3 runs to 15 residues. The V gene lost 2 bases and the J gene lost 1 base, with 11 bases spanning the gap. The chain's CDR3 is CASSPGGAFQETQYF. The CDR3 DNA reads as TGTGCCAGCTCACCAGGGGGCGCTTTCCAAGAGACCCAGTACTTC.

This clonotype was counted a few times. CDR3 coding DNA: TGTGCCAGCAGCTCAGAGGGGGGAAAGGTGGCTGGCTACACCTTC. It codes for CASSSEGGKVAGYTF. This chain joins TRBV12-3 or TRBV12-4 and TRBJ1-2; possibly TRBD1 for D (6 bases). V was pared by 6 bases and J by 7 bases, with 21 bases between. The CDR3 is made up of 15 amino acids.

This clonotype has just a few counts. The chain combines TRBV28 with TRBJ2-2; 9 bases agree with TRBD1. There are 19 residues in the CDR3. V gave up 1 base and J gave up 6 bases; unmatched junction bases: 15. Germline V gene sequence: CDR1 MDHEN, CDR2 SYDVKM. The CDR3 DNA reads TGTGCCAGCAGTTTATTTAGGAGTGGGGGACAGGGATCGGCCGGGGAGCTGTTTTTT. Translated: CASSLFRSGGQGSAGELFF.

DNA for the CDR3: TGTGCCAGTAGTACCACGCAGGGGGAAGCAGAAACCCAGTACTTC. It specifies CASSTTQGEAETQYF. The rearrangement uses TRBV19 and TRBJ2-5; 7 bases align to TRBD1. Trimming removed 4 bases from V and 8 bases from J; junction bases left unmatched: 13. From germline, CDR1 is LNHDA and CDR2 SQIVND (reference sequence). The CDR3 has 15 amino acids.

This clonotype was detected ten times or more. The chain links TRBV5-1 to TRBJ2-5; possible D gene TRBD2, 5 bases. CDR1 SGHRS and CDR2 YFSETQ come from the germline V gene. Trimming took off 3 bases at V and 4 bases at J, with 7 bases between the two ends. There are 12 residues in the CDR3. CDR3 loop: CASSSGVETQYF. The DNA for the CDR3 is TGCGCCAGCAGCTCCGGGGTAGAGACCCAGTACTTC.

There are a few counts of this clonotype. CDR3 DNA: TGTGCCAGTCGGCGGATGGGTAGCTCCTACAATGAGCAGTTCTTC. It specifies CASRRMGSSYNEQFF. The chain employs TRBV19 and TRBJ2-1; D unclear. In germline, CDR1 is LNHDA, CDR2 SQIVND (reference sequence). This CDR3 contains 15 residues. V gave up 8 bases and J gave up 0 bases, with 14 bases separating them.

This chain connects TRBV4-3 to TRBJ1-3, with D uncertain. The CDR3 spans 12 residues. V was shortened by 0 bases and J by 9 bases, with 6 bases between the two germline ends. Germline V gene lookup returns CDR1 LGHNA and CDR2 YSLEER. The CDR3 region has the DNA TGCGCCAGCAGCCAAGAGTCTCGCACCATATATTTT. It specifies CASSQESRTIYF.